This T cell receptor beta chain was recovered during a study of blood T cells in healthy people across ages. Study-wide results and limits: The long-lived group displayed more naive CD4+ cells, plus higher diversity, than the aged donors did.

To note about this clonotype: Its antigen is not known.

Primers used in a second PCR of roughly 6 to 11 cycles were a sample-barcoded 5' primer and a J-beta primer mix. Every cDNA was tagged by a template-switch adaptor with 12 random nucleotides. TCRdb fed the 5' RACE reads into MiXCR, producing one record per CDR3 protein. Seen here are under 2 million distinct CDR3 sequences, roughly 32% observed once, and the top ten hold roughly 10%. Donors were healthy Caucasian individuals from Russia aged about 6 to 90. The sequenced sample was blood. This sequence was found in a woman aged 25 to 45 in good health.

The CDR3 protein is CASSLAGASGRGADTQYF. For the CDR3, the DNA is TGCGCCAGCAGCTTGGCCGGGGCTAGCGGGAGAGGTGCAGATACGCAGTATTTT. The V call is TRBV5-1, the J call TRBJ2-3; 10 nucleotides align to TRBD2. The J segment lost 4 bases and the V segment lost 0 bases, leaving 11 bases of the junction unmatched. This CDR3 comprises 18 residues. Germline V gene data show CDR1 as SGHRS and CDR2 as YFSETQ.